Below, one TCR beta chain is given with its context. The ends were cut back, 0 bases at V and 0 bases at J, with 12 bases in the middle. In germline, CDR1 is SGHAT, CDR2 FQDESV (reference sequence). This CDR3 contains 17 residues. This entry comes from a study of PD-L1 blockade in urothelial cancer. Time point here: pretreatment peripheral blood. Only in-frame clones appear in the TCRdb table, and some are missing; sequencing was by immunoSEQ multiplex PCR. There are tens of thousands of clones in the sample; roughly nine tenths occur only once, and roughly 0.88% lies in the top ten. V and J are TRBV11-1 and TRBJ2-4; D perhaps matches TRBD2 (5 bases). This specimen consisted of PBMCs, obtained around atezolizumab (anti-PD-L1) treatment. The receptor was isolated from a woman older than 75 with urothelial cancer. The CDR3 DNA sequence: TGTGCCAGCAGCTTAGCGCTCGGGGTAGAAGCCAAAAACATTCAGTACTTC. As protein: CASSLALGVEAKNIQYF.